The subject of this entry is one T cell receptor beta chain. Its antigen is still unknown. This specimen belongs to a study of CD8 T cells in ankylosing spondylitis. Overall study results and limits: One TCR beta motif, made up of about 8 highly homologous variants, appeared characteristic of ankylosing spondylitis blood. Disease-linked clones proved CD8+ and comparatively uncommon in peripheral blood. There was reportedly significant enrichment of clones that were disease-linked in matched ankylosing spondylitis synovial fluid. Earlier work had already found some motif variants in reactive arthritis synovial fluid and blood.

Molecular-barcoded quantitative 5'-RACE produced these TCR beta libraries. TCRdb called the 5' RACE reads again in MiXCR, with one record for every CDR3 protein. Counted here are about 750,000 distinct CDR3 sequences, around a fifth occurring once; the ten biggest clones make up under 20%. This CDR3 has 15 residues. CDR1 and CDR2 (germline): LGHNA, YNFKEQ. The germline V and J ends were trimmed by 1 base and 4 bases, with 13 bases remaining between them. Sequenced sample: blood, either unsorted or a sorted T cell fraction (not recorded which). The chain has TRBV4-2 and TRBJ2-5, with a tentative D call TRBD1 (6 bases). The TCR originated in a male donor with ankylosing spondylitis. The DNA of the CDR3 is TGTGCCAGCAGCCAAGCACAGGGCGAGGGAGAGACCCAGTACTTC. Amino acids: CASSQAQGEGETQYF.